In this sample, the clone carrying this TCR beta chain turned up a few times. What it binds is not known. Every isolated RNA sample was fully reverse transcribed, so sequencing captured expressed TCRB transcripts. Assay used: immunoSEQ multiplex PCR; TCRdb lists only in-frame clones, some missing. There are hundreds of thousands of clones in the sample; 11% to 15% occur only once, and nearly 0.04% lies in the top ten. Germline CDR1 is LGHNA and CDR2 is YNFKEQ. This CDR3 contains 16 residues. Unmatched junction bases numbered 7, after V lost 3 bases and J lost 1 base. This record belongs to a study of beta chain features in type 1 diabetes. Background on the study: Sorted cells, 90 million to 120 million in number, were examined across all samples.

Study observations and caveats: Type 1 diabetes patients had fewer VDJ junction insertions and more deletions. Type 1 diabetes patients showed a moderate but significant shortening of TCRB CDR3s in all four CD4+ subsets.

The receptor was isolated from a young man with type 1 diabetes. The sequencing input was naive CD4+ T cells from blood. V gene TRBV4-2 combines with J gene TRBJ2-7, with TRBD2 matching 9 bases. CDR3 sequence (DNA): TGTGCCAGCAGCCAGGTAGCGGGAGAAGCATCCTACGAGCAGTACTTC. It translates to CASSQVAGEASYEQYF.